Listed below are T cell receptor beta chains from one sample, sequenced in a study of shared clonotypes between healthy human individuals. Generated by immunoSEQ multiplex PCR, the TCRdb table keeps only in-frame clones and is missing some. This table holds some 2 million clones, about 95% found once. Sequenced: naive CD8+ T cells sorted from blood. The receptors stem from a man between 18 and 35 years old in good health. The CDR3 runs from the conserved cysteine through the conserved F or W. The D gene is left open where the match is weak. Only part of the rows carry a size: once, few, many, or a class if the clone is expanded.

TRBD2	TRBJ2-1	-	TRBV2	CASSELLAGDNEQFF	TGTGCCAGCAGTGAATTGCTAGCGGGAGATAATGAGCAGTTCTTC
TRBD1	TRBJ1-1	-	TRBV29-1	CSVEDFGQGGSGVTEAFF	TGCAGCGTTGAAGATTTTGGACAGGGGGGCTCAGGTGTCACTGAAGCTTTCTTT
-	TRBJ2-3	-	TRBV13	CASSYGTGASTDTQYF	TGTGCCAGCAGCTATGGGACGGGGGCTAGCACAGATACGCAGTATTTT
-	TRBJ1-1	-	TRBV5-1	CASSGRALNTEAFF	TGCGCCAGCAGCGGCAGGGCCCTGAACACTGAAGCTTTCTTT
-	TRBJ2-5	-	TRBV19	CASSPRLLGEETQYF	TGTGCCAGTAGTCCCCGTCTTCTAGGGGAAGAGACCCAGTACTTC
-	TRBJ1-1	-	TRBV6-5	CASSSGRAGYTEAFF	TGTGCCAGCAGTTCGGGCAGGGCGGGGTACACTGAAGCTTTCTTT
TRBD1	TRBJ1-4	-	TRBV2	CASSEWRGDRGDEKLFF	TGTGCCAGCAGTGAATGGCGGGGGGACAGGGGTGATGAAAAACTGTTTTTT
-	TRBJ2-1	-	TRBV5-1	CASSLGGPNEQFF	TGCGCCAGCAGCTTGGGCGGCCCCAATGAGCAGTTCTTC
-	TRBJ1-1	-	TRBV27	CASSLFAGARDTEAFF	TGTGCCAGCAGTTTATTTGCGGGGGCGCGTGACACTGAAGCTTTCTTT
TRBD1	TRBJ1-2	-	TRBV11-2	CASSLVLTGVTYGYTF	TGTGCCAGCAGCTTAGTGCTTACAGGGGTTACCTATGGCTACACCTTC
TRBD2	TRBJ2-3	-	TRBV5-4	CASSFHSGGAGTDTQYF	TGTGCCAGCAGCTTCCATAGCGGGGGGGCCGGCACAGATACGCAGTATTTT
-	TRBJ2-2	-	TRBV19	CASSIDLTNTGELFF	TGTGCCAGTAGTATCGATCTGACGAACACCGGGGAGCTGTTTTTT
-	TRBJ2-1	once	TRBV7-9	CASSLRGGYEQFF	TGTGCCAGCAGCCTGCGGGGTGGTTATGAGCAGTTCTTC
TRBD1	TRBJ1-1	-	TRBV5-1	CASSLKGWTGEGTEAFF	TGCGCCAGCAGCTTGAAGGGGTGGACAGGGGAGGGAACTGAAGCTTTCTTT
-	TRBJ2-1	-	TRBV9	CASSNGLLANEQFF	TGTGCCAGCAGCAACGGACTCCTGGCGAATGAGCAGTTCTTC
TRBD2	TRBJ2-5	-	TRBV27	CASGRGAQYF	TGTGCCAGCGGCCGGGGGGCCCAGTACTTC
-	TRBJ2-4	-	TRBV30	CAWSLPDERAKNIQYF	TGTGCCTGGAGTCTTCCCGACGAGAGAGCCAAAAACATTCAGTACTTC
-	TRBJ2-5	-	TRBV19	CASSIAETQYF	TGTGCCAGTAGTATAGCGGAGACCCAGTACTTC
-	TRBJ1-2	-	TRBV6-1	CASSLDSYGYTF	TGTGCCAGCAGTCTGGACAGCTATGGCTACACCTTC
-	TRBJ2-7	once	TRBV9	CASSAPDGTYEQYF	TGTGCCAGCAGCGCCCCGGACGGAACCTACGAGCAGTACTTC
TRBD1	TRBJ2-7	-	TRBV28	CASSSPGIGDRAHYEQYF	TGTGCCAGCAGTTCCCCCGGGATAGGGGACAGGGCCCACTACGAGCAGTACTTC
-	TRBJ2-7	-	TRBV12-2	CASRLPQSGTGSEQYF	TGTGCAAGTCGCTTACCCCAAAGCGGCACGGGTTCCGAGCAGTACTTC
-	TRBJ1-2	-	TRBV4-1	CASSQQQVGYYGYTF	TGCGCCAGCAGCCAACAACAGGTGGGCTACTATGGCTACACCTTC
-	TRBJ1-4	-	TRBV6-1	CASSEGRINEKLFF	TGTGCCAGCAGTGAGGGGCGGATTAATGAAAAACTGTTTTTT
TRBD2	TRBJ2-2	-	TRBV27	CASSLGSSGRTNTGELFF	TGTGCCAGCAGTTTAGGTAGTAGCGGGAGAACGAACACCGGGGAGCTGTTTTTT
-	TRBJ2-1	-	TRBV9	CASSESSYNEQFF	TGTGCCAGCAGCGAAAGCTCCTACAATGAGCAGTTCTTC
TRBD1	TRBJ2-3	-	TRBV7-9	CASSLRQGGTDTQYF	TGTGCCAGCAGCCTAAGACAGGGAGGCACAGATACGCAGTATTTT
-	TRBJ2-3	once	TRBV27	CASSKVLQGDTQYF	TGTGCCAGCAGTAAGGTATTACAGGGAGATACGCAGTATTTT
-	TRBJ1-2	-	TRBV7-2	CASSFDDQGYTF	TGTGCCAGCAGCTTCGACGATCAGGGCTACACCTTC
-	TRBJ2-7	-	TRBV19	CASSIGGYEQYF	TGTGCCAGTAGTATTGGTGGATACGAGCAGTACTTC
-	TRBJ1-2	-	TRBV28	CASSLRAEGGHYGYTF	TGTGCCAGCAGTTTAAGGGCTGAGGGGGGGCACTATGGCTACACCTTC
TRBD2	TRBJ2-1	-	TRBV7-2	CASSLALAGPDEQFF	TGTGCCAGCAGCTTAGCACTAGCGGGACCTGATGAGCAGTTCTTC